There are many counts of the clone carrying this T cell receptor (beta chain). The junction shows a germline mismatch at one end, possibly a read error. CDR1 and CDR2 from the germline V gene are SGHRS and YFSETQ. The CDR3 is 14 amino acids. Gene-specific TRAV and TRBV primers were used for first-strand cDNA, covering alpha and beta chains. TCR amplification involved roughly 21 PCR cycles with a constant-region primer and V-primer adapter. TCRdb independently ran MiXCR on the reads; one entry per CDR3 protein. The sample has nearly 95,000 distinct CDR3 sequences, roughly a tenth seen once. These data originate in a study of low-dose radiotherapy and immunotherapy resistance in tumors. About the study: Intravenous ipilimumab 1 mg/kg every six weeks was given with nivolumab 240 mg every two weeks. A dose of 300 mg of oral aspirin was taken by patients daily for four cycles from cycle 1 day 1.

The time point was: before trial treatment. The patients who were eligible all carried advanced solid tumors that lacked tumor-infiltrating lymphocytes, meaning the tumors were TIL-negative. The chain combines TRBV5-1 with TRBJ2-3, with a possible D match to TRBD1 (6 bases). This specimen consisted of PBMCs, obtained before treatment. The TCR originated in a male donor with prostate cancer. The CDR3 sequence is CASSSGQNTDTQYF. The CDR3 coding sequence is TGTGCCAGCAGCTCGGGACAAAACACAGATACGCAGTATTTT.